This T cell receptor (beta chain) stems from a study of Ad26.COV2.S vaccination and SARS-CoV-2 variants. Findings and limits, study-wide: Vaccine and placebo recipients had similar non-spike TCR breadth. People who got the vaccine had more spike-specific TCR breadth than people who got placebo.

Assay used: immunoSEQ multiplex PCR; TCRdb lists only in-frame clones, some missing. The sample shows roughly 400,000 clones, 90% of them seen only once. Treatment defined: some 19 received Ad26.COV2.S at low or high dose, single or two shots; five or six received placebo; per-sample allocation not given. Day 63 after the first injection of vaccine or placebo was the sampling time. This CDR3 contains 15 residues. V was clipped by 1 base and J by 1 base; unmatched bases: 6. Germline V CDR1 and CDR2: SQVTM, ANQGSEA. This clone was recorded once. Its cognate antigen is unknown. The sample was peripheral blood, taken in a trial of Ad26.COV2.S vaccine versus placebo. The chain joins TRBV29-1 to TRBJ2-7; 8 nucleotides match TRBD1. This TCR derives from a person aged 18-60 years who received the Ad26.COV2.S COVID-19 vaccine or a placebo. The CDR3 DNA reads TGCAGCGTTGAAGGCCCGGGACAGGAGTCCTACGAGCAGTACTTC. Amino acids: CSVEGPGQESYEQYF.